Listed below are T cell receptor beta chains from one sample, sequenced in a study of PD-L1 blockade in urothelial cancer. TCRdb's table, derived via immunoSEQ multiplex PCR, lists solely in-frame clones and lacks some. The sample includes around 100,000 clones, about nine tenths seen only once; the top ten take 2% to 2.5%. Material: PBMCs, obtained around atezolizumab (anti-PD-L1) treatment. The receptors come from a man between 60 and 75 years old with urothelial cancer. The CDR3 runs from the conserved cysteine through the conserved F or W. The D gene is left open where the match is weak. Only some rows state a clone size, as once, few, many or a class for expanded clones.

d_gene: NA
abundance: NA
v_gene: TRBV4-3
j_gene: TRBJ1-6
CDR3aa: CASSQVGQGNHSPLHF
CDR3nt: TGCGCCAGCAGCCAAGTTGGCCAGGGGAATCATTCACCCCTCCACTTT

d_gene: TRBD2
abundance: NA
v_gene: TRBV2
j_gene: TRBJ2-7
CDR3aa: CASSGGGCTSYEQYF
CDR3nt: TGTGCCAGCAGTGGGGGGGGGTGTACCTCCTACGAGCAGTACTTC

d_gene: NA
abundance: NA
v_gene: TRBV7-9
j_gene: TRBJ1-1
CDR3aa: CASSLGFGQKNTEAFF
CDR3nt: TGTGCCAGCAGCTTAGGGTTTGGACAGAAGAACACTGAAGCTTTCTTT

d_gene: NA
abundance: NA
v_gene: TRBV7-3
j_gene: TRBJ2-1
CDR3aa: CASSPAGEYNEQFF
CDR3nt: TGTGCCAGCAGCCCGGCCGGGGAGTACAATGAGCAGTTCTTC

d_gene: TRBD1
abundance: NA
v_gene: TRBV6-6
j_gene: TRBJ2-2
CDR3aa: CASSYPPDRGTGELFF
CDR3nt: TGTGCCAGCAGTTATCCCCCGGACAGGGGGACCGGGGAGCTGTTTTTT

d_gene: TRBD2
abundance: NA
v_gene: TRBV5-1
j_gene: TRBJ2-3
CDR3aa: CASSLGLGTDTQYF
CDR3nt: TGCGCCAGCAGCTTAGGACTAGGGACAGATACGCAGTATTTT

d_gene: NA
abundance: NA
v_gene: TRBV13
j_gene: TRBJ2-6
CDR3aa: CASKPWLEGGANVLTF
CDR3nt: TGTGCCAGCAAACCTTGGCTAGAGGGCGGGGCCAACGTCCTGACTTTC

d_gene: TRBD1
abundance: NA
v_gene: TRBV7-9
j_gene: TRBJ1-2
CDR3aa: CASSSTGGANQGYTF
CDR3nt: TGTGCCAGCAGCTCGACAGGGGGCGCGAACCAGGGCTACACCTTC

d_gene: NA
abundance: NA
v_gene: TRBV4-3
j_gene: TRBJ2-2
CDR3aa: CASSQDRANTGELFF
CDR3nt: TGCGCCAGCAGCCAAGACAGGGCGAACACCGGGGAGCTGTTTTTT

d_gene: NA
abundance: NA
v_gene: TRBV29-1
j_gene: TRBJ2-5
CDR3aa: CSAAGNQETQYF
CDR3nt: TGCAGCGCCGCGGGGAATCAAGAGACCCAGTACTTC

d_gene: NA
abundance: NA
v_gene: TRBV10-2
j_gene: TRBJ1-1
CDR3aa: CASSQNTEAFF
CDR3nt: TGCGCCAGCAGCCAGAACACTGAAGCTTTCTTT

d_gene: NA
abundance: NA
v_gene: TRBV4-3
j_gene: TRBJ2-2
CDR3aa: CASSQEAPANTGELFF
CDR3nt: TGCGCCAGCAGCCAAGAGGCCCCTGCGAACACCGGGGAGCTGTTTTTT

d_gene: TRBD1
abundance: NA
v_gene: TRBV27
j_gene: TRBJ2-7
CDR3aa: CASSFLIDRAPGVEQYF
CDR3nt: TGTGCCAGCAGTTTCTTAATCGACAGGGCCCCCGGGGTCGAGCAGTACTTC

d_gene: TRBD1
abundance: NA
v_gene: TRBV29-1
j_gene: TRBJ1-4
CDR3aa: CSVDSGGGEKLFF
CDR3nt: TGCAGCGTTGATTCAGGGGGCGGGGAAAAACTGTTTTTT

d_gene: TRBD1
abundance: NA
v_gene: TRBV27
j_gene: TRBJ1-1
CDR3aa: CASSLTLGTGLAFF
CDR3nt: TGTGCCAGCAGTTTAACGTTAGGGACAGGTCTAGCTTTCTTT

d_gene: TRBD1
abundance: NA
v_gene: TRBV28
j_gene: TRBJ1-2
CDR3aa: CASSSTGGYGYTF
CDR3nt: TGTGCCAGCAGTTCGACAGGGGGCTATGGCTACACCTTC

d_gene: NA
abundance: NA
v_gene: TRBV27
j_gene: TRBJ2-1
CDR3aa: CASSLIEGGWGSYNEQFF
CDR3nt: TGTGCCAGCTCCCTTATCGAGGGGGGGTGGGGTTCCTACAATGAGCAGTTCTTC

d_gene: TRBD1
abundance: NA
v_gene: TRBV9
j_gene: TRBJ2-7
CDR3aa: CASSGRGPIGDEQYF
CDR3nt: TGTGCCAGCAGCGGCAGGGGGCCCATCGGCGACGAGCAGTACTTC

d_gene: NA
abundance: NA
v_gene: TRBV28
j_gene: TRBJ1-1
CDR3aa: CASSVGGNTEAFF
CDR3nt: TGTGCCAGCAGCGTGGGAGGGAACACTGAAGCTTTCTTT

d_gene: TRBD2
abundance: NA
v_gene: TRBV7-3
j_gene: TRBJ2-7
CDR3aa: CASSLMAGGPGEQYF
CDR3nt: TGTGCCAGCAGCTTAATGGCGGGGGGCCCCGGCGAGCAGTACTTC

d_gene: TRBD2
abundance: NA
v_gene: TRBV19
j_gene: TRBJ2-7
CDR3aa: CASSIDLAGGPDEQYF
CDR3nt: TGTGCCAGTAGTATAGACCTAGCGGGAGGACCAGACGAGCAGTACTTC

d_gene: NA
abundance: NA
v_gene: TRBV5-1
j_gene: TRBJ1-4
CDR3aa: CASSRVDATNEKLFF
CDR3nt: TGCGCCAGCAGCCGGGTCGATGCAACTAATGAAAAACTGTTTTTT

d_gene: NA
abundance: NA
v_gene: TRBV2
j_gene: TRBJ1-3
CDR3aa: CASSSTGISGNTIYF
CDR3nt: TGTGCCAGCAGCTCCACAGGGATCTCTGGAAACACCATATATTTT

d_gene: NA
abundance: NA
v_gene: TRBV6-4
j_gene: TRBJ1-2
CDR3aa: CASTPTPSDYGYTF
CDR3nt: TGTGCCAGCACTCCGACTCCTTCCGACTATGGCTACACCTTC

d_gene: TRBD2
abundance: once
v_gene: TRBV7-9
j_gene: TRBJ2-1
CDR3aa: CASKTSGVYNEQFF
CDR3nt: TGTGCCAGCAAGACTAGCGGGGTTTACAATGAGCAGTTCTTC

d_gene: TRBD1
abundance: NA
v_gene: TRBV27
j_gene: TRBJ1-4
CDR3aa: CASSLIGTGDEKLFF
CDR3nt: TGTGCCAGCAGTTTAATCGGGACAGGGGACGAAAAACTGTTTTTT

d_gene: NA
abundance: NA
v_gene: TRBV10-1
j_gene: TRBJ2-1
CDR3aa: CASRARGPYNEQFF
CDR3nt: TGCGCCAGCAGGGCAAGGGGCCCCTACAATGAGCAGTTCTTC

d_gene: NA
abundance: NA
v_gene: TRBV19
j_gene: TRBJ2-7
CDR3aa: CASSIAQGFFYEQYF
CDR3nt: TGTGCCAGTAGTATCGCACAGGGATTTTTCTACGAGCAGTACTTC

d_gene: TRBD2
abundance: NA
v_gene: TRBV11-3
j_gene: TRBJ2-3
CDR3aa: CASSPSGRSTDTQYF
CDR3nt: TGTGCCAGCAGCCCTAGCGGCCGCAGCACAGATACGCAGTATTTT